Listed here are 25 T cell receptor beta chains from one sample, sequenced in a study of CD8+CD57+ T cells in acquired aplastic anemia (dated by TCRdb to 2016 to 2018). The run used an Illumina HiSeq 2000. Profiling of TCR beta VDJ combinations and CDR3 sequences used genomic DNA as the template. TCRdb took the public reads, trimmed them with fastp at Q25, ran MiXCR for clone calling and kept in-frame beta chains. Identical CDR3 proteins give one entry, which carries the most common genes and DNA. In all, the sample holds fewer than 250,000 distinct CDR3 sequences, and around half of those were seen once. Together, the top ten hold approximately 15% of the sample. The sample comprised sorted CD4+, CD8+, or CD8+CD57+ T cells (not recorded which) from PBMCs. The receptors originated from a human donor in good health, serving as a control.

The chain combines TRBV15 with TRBJ1-1; D perhaps matches TRBD1 (6 bases). The CDR3 length is 16 residues. Germline lookup yields CDR1 LNHNV and CDR2 YYDKDF (reference sequence). Trimming pared 3 bases from V and 0 bases from J, leaving 14 bases between. The CDR3 sequence is CATSSPPRGLNTEAFF. The CDR3 region has the DNA TGTGCCACCAGCAGCCCCCCTCGGGGGCTGAACACTGAAGCTTTCTTT.

V usage is TRBV10-3 and J usage is TRBJ2-1; 8 bases are a match to TRBD1. CDR1 is ENHRY, CDR2 SYGVKD, per germline. The V gene end was trimmed by 4 bases and the J gene end by 6 bases; junction bases not matched to a gene: 5. This CDR3 is 14 amino acids long. Written as DNA, the CDR3 is TGTGCCATCAGTGGTCAGGGGGCGGTCAATGAGCAGTTCTTC. As protein: CAISGQGAVNEQFF.

The table lists this clonotype with many counts. The chain carries TRBV20-1 and TRBJ2-7; TRBD2 agrees at 8 bases. With V trimmed by 7 bases and J by 0 bases, 14 bases remained unmatched. The CDR3 contains 16 residues. CDR1 is DFQATT, CDR2 SNEGSKA, per germline (reference sequence). DNA for the CDR3: TGCAGTGGACGCACGGGGGGGGGTGATCGCTCCTACGAGCAGTACTTC. As protein: CSGRTGGGDRSYEQYF.

The V gene is TRBV9, the J gene TRBJ2-7; 8 nucleotides match TRBD1. This CDR3 comprises 14 residues. V dropped 2 bases and J dropped 5; count of bases not matched to a gene: 6. Germline CDR1 SGDLS, CDR2 YYNGEE. The CDR3 loop reads CASSVGQGVNEQYF. The CDR3 bases are TGTGCCAGCAGCGTCGGACAGGGAGTCAACGAGCAGTACTTC.

In this sample, this clonotype turned up many times. The chain combines TRBV5-1 with TRBJ2-5, with TRBD1 matching over 7 bases. CDR3 size: 13 residues. Germline V lookup: CDR1 SGHRS, CDR2 YFSETQ. V gave up 3 bases and J gave up 3 bases; unmatched junction bases: 2. The CDR3 DNA reads as TGCGCCAGCAGCTGGGGACAGAAAGAGACCCAGTACTTC. Translating gives CASSWGQKETQYF.

The chain has TRBV18 and TRBJ1-2; D remains unclear. Trimming took 1 base from V and 10 from J, leaving 10 bases between them. Germline lookup yields CDR1 KGHSH and CDR2 LQKENI. The CDR3 sequence is 12 residues long. The CDR3 nucleotides are TGTGCCAGCTCACCACAGAGGGTTGACTACACCTTC. Its translation: CASSPQRVDYTF.

This clonotype was counted only a few times. This chain connects TRBV7-6 to TRBJ2-5; 13 bases are a match to TRBD2. V lost 6 bases, J lost 5 bases, and 9 bases stayed unmatched. The V gene's germline CDR1 is SGHVS and CDR2 FNYEAQ. The CDR3 has 16 amino acids. The CDR3 is CASSPTSGGAGETQYF. In nucleotides, the CDR3 is TGTGCCAGCAGTCCTACTAGCGGGGGGGCCGGGGAGACCCAGTACTTC.

The table lists this clonotype with a count of one. V is TRBV7-2 and J is TRBJ2-5, with TRBD2 identical over 8 bases. The CDR3 is made up of 15 amino acids. Looked up from germline, CDR1 is SGHTA and CDR2 is FQGNSA. V gave up 0 bases and J gave up 5 bases; unmatched junction bases: 5. CDR3 in amino acids: CASSLAASGRETQYF. CDR3 nucleotide sequence: TGTGCCAGCAGCTTAGCGGCTAGCGGGCGGGAGACCCAGTACTTC.

In this sample, this clonotype turned up many times. This sequence joins TRBV12-3 or TRBV12-4 and TRBJ2-7; 7 bases map to TRBD1. The CDR3 sequence is 15 residues long. The J segment lost 4 bases and the V segment lost 3 bases, leaving 9 bases of the junction unmatched. The chain's CDR3 is CASSLRSGQLYEQYF. Here the CDR3 DNA reads TGTGCCAGCAGTTTGAGGTCGGGACAGTTGTACGAGCAGTACTTC.

CDR3 loop: CSVSQGVSNQPQHF. CDR3 nucleotides: TGCAGCGTCTCACAGGGGGTTAGCAATCAGCCCCAGCATTTT. The V and J genes are TRBV29-1 and TRBJ1-5; 8 positions agree with TRBD1. This CDR3 is built from 14 residues. The trim removed 6 bases at V and 0 bases at J, leaving 4 bases unmatched. Germline V gives CDR1 SQVTM, CDR2 ANQGSEA.

This rearrangement joins TRBV7-9 to TRBJ1-5; 8 bases agree with TRBD1. This CDR3 has 14 residues. The V gene end was trimmed by 5 bases and the J gene end by 6 bases; junction bases not matched to a gene: 6. Germline CDR1 SEHNR, CDR2 FQNEAQ (reference sequence). As DNA, the CDR3 is TGTGCCAGCAGCACGACAGGGGCTGGTCAGCCCCAGCATTTT. Its translation is CASSTTGAGQPQHF.

The rearrangement uses TRBV7-3 and TRBJ2-7; possible D gene TRBD1, 5 bases. V lost 0 bases, J lost 4 bases, and 13 bases lay in between. The CDR3 runs 15 residues. Germline CDR1 reads SGHTA; CDR2 reads FQGTGA. The CDR3 protein is CASSLTPGPKYEQYF. The CDR3 bases are TGTGCCAGCAGCTTAACGCCAGGGCCTAAGTACGAGCAGTACTTC.

The chain is built from TRBV7-8 and TRBJ2-2; 11 bases match TRBD1. The trim removed 4 bases at V and 2 bases at J, leaving 0 bases unmatched. Germline V CDR1 and CDR2: SGHVS, FQNEAQ. CDR3 length: 15 amino acids. The CDR3 loop reads CASSWTGGNTGELFF. For the CDR3, the DNA is TGTGCCAGCAGCTGGACAGGGGGCAACACCGGGGAGCTGTTTTTT.

This chain uses TRBV10-2 with TRBJ2-1; TRBD1 is a possible D gene (6 bases). Trimming stripped 7 bases from V and 7 bases from J, with 14 bases between. The CDR3 is made up of 13 amino acids. Germline-derived CDR1 and CDR2 are WSHSY and SAAADI. The CDR3 coding sequence is TGCGCCAGCAACGCCGGGACACAGAATGAGCAGTTCTTC. Residues: CASNAGTQNEQFF.

In its sample, this clonotype was seen a few times. The chain recombines TRBV3-2 with TRBJ2-3. TRBV3-2 is shown as a pseudogene. The CDR3 covers 11 residues. CDR3 nucleotide sequence: TGTGCCAGCAGCCAAGCAGATACGCAGTATTTT. It translates to CASSQADTQYF.

This clonotype appeared many times. The chain has TRBV6-6 and TRBJ1-6, with TRBD1 matching 10 bases. From germline, CDR1 is MNHNY and CDR2 SVGAGI (reference sequence). V lost 7 bases, J lost 2 bases, and 2 bases stayed unmatched. CDR3 length equals 15 residues. The CDR3 sequence is CASKGTGAYNSPLHF. The DNA of the CDR3 is TGTGCCAGCAAGGGGACAGGGGCCTATAATTCACCCCTCCACTTT.

The rearrangement links TRBV5-1 to TRBJ1-6; D uncertain. The germline V gene encodes CDR1 SGHRS and CDR2 YFSETQ. There are 15 residues in the CDR3. V was cut by 1 base and J by 7 bases, with 12 bases left in between. CDR3 region: CASSLLQAGNSPLHF. The CDR3 DNA is TGCGCCAGCAGCTTGCTACAAGCGGGGAATTCACCCCTCCACTTT.

The chain links TRBV9 to TRBJ2-7, with a tentative D call TRBD2 (7 bases). V lost 3 bases and J 6 bases, leaving 16 bases between the germline ends. The CDR3 is made up of 14 amino acids. In germline, CDR1 is SGDLS, CDR2 YYNGEE. The CDR3 reads CASSGHAGEGEQYF. DNA for the CDR3: TGTGCCAGCAGCGGTCATGCAGGGGAGGGCGAGCAGTACTTC. Complete variable domain (other parts from reference TRBV9 and TRBJ2-7): DSGVTQTPKHLITATGQRVTLRCSPRSGDLSVYWYQQSLDQGLQFLIQYYNGEERAKGNILERFSAQQFPDLHSELNLSSLELGDSALYFCASSGHAGEGEQYFGPGTRLTVT.

The chain has TRBV10-3 and TRBJ1-5; D not resolved. V was cut by 4 bases and J by 11 bases, with 6 bases left in between. There are 10 residues in the CDR3. The V gene's germline CDR1 is ENHRY and CDR2 SYGVKD. In nucleotides, the CDR3 is TGTGCCATCAGTGCCCAGGCCCAGCATTTT. Its translation is CAISAQAQHF.

This clonotype was picked up many times. The J gene is TRBJ2-3, the V gene TRBV7-2, with D possibly called TRBD1 or TRBD2 (6 bases each). V gave up 5 bases and J gave up 6 bases, with 12 bases separating them. Germline V gives CDR1 SGHTA, CDR2 FQGNSA. The CDR3 runs 13 residues. The CDR3 reads CASSTRRGDTQYF. CDR3 DNA: TGTGCCAGCAGCACCAGGAGGGGGGATACGCAGTATTTT. Full variable domain (missing parts from reference TRBV7-2 and TRBJ2-3): GAGVSQSPSNKVTEKGKDVELRCDPISGHTALYWYRQSLGQGLEFLIYFQGNSAPDKSGLPSDRFSAERTGGSVSTLTIQRTQQEDSAVYLCASSTRRGDTQYFGPGTRLTVL.

This clonotype was recorded at least ten times. This rearrangement joins TRBV7-3 to TRBJ2-3; 10 bases align to TRBD2. Unmatched junction bases numbered 5, after V lost 1 base and J lost 4 bases. The V gene's germline CDR1 is SGHTA and CDR2 FQGTGA. The CDR3 is 16 residues long. As DNA, the CDR3 is TGTGCCAGCAGCTTAAGGGCTAGCGGGGGATCAGATACGCAGTATTTT. Protein product: CASSLRASGGSDTQYF.

This clonotype was recorded many times. Mismatch with germline at one junction end may stem from a read error. The V and J genes are TRBV10-1 and TRBJ2-7; D not resolved. Germline loops: CDR1 WNHNN, CDR2 SYGVQD (reference sequence). CDR3 length: 13 amino acids. CDR3 sequence (DNA): TGCGCCAGCAGTGAGACAGTCGTCTACGAGCAGCACTTC. It codes for CASSETVVYEQHF.

In the case of this clonotype: One base away lies a much larger clone, so this may be a sequencing read error. Because the CDR3 is missing its conserved closing phenylalanine or tryptophan, this is likely a read error. The limits of the CDR3 on the DNA are not certain, so only TCRdb's listed CDR3 is given. The rearrangement joins TRBV12-3 or TRBV12-4 to TRBJ1-3; TRBD1 reflects the table's D call only, with no check against the DNA. Both ends counted, the CDR3 spans 12 residues. The CDR3 loop reads CASSYSASGCYS.

This clonotype was observed once. The limits of the CDR3 on the DNA are not certain, so only TCRdb's listed CDR3 is given. The rearrangement uses TRBV6-4 and TRBJ1-2; the DNA was not used to check the table's D call, TRBD1. In germline, CDR1 is MRHNA, CDR2 SNTAGT. The CDR3 length is 22 residues, termini included. CDR3 region: CASSKEVYNEQFFGPGVYGYTF.

The CDR3 region has the DNA TGTGCCACCAGTGATCCACTAGCGGGGGGTTTAGAGACCCAGTACTTC. Its protein is CATSDPLAGGLETQYF. The chain combines TRBV24-1 with TRBJ2-5; the match to TRBD2 covers 12 bases. CDR1 is KGHDR, CDR2 SFDVKD, per germline. Trimming at V came to 3 bases and at J to 4 bases, leaving 5 bases not matched to a gene. This CDR3 spans 16 amino acids.